This T cell receptor (beta chain) originates from a study of tumor-infiltrating lymphocytes in primary liver carcinoma. The tissue used was unsorted bulk material of about 19-30 mg. RNA and DNA were co-extracted from it with the AllPrep DNA/RNA mini kit. CDR1 SGHTA and CDR2 FQGTGA come from the germline V gene. V was shortened by 6 bases and J by 3 bases, with 8 bases between the two germline ends. The CDR3 extends over 13 amino acids. Researchers generated TCR beta cDNA from about 530 ng of total RNA, relying on a constant-region primer. Library construction for TCR beta comprised three nested multiplex PCR rounds performed with slightly modified ARM-PCR. A C-beta reverse primer was combined with TRBV1-TRBV30 forward primers in the first two PCR rounds, and each round had about 10 cycles. TCRdb reprocessed the multiplex PCR reads via MiXCR and lists one record per CDR3 protein. Of more than 70,000 distinct CDR3 sequences listed, approximately 72% were seen once; the top ten hold 15% to 20%.

Notes on this clonotype: Given the absence of the conserved phenylalanine or tryptophan at the CDR3 end, a read error is likely.

This chain links TRBV7-3 with TRBJ2-2; D remains ambiguous. This sequence originates from a middle-aged man with primary liver carcinoma and hepatitis B virus infection. Sequenced material: liver tumor tissue from sampling region 1. Subset given: tumor region T1, superior pole. The CDR3 sequence: CASSNTHTGELFI. The CDR3 DNA follows: TGTGCCAGCAGTAACACACACACCGGGGAGCTGTTTATT.